Listed here is a single T cell receptor beta chain. This sample stems from a study of cytomegalovirus exposure and HLA in healthy donors. In the PCR, 60 Vbeta and 13 Jbeta primers were used. Only in-frame clones appear in the TCRdb table, and some are missing; sequencing was by immunoSEQ multiplex PCR. The listing contains tens of thousands of clones. Per germline, CDR1 SGDLS and CDR2 YYNGEE. The V segment lost 4 bases and the J segment 3 bases; nucleotides outside the gene matches: 9. The CDR3 spans 16 residues. The source of this sequence is a female donor in good health and CMV-seropositive. Sequencing used PBMCs. V and J are TRBV9 and TRBJ2-3; 9 bases match TRBD2. DNA of the CDR3: TGTGCCAGCAGCAAATGGACTAGCGTAAGAACAGATACGCAGTATTTT. Protein sequence: CASSKWTSVRTDTQYF.